The sequence of this T cell receptor beta chain was determined in a study of CDR3 diversity in severe acne. TCRdb called the PCR reads again in MiXCR, with one record for every CDR3 protein. The table includes tens of thousands of distinct CDR3 sequences, approximately 49% detected once. Germline V gene lookup returns CDR1 DFQATT and CDR2 SNEGSKA (reference sequence). The CDR3 length is 12 residues. This clonotype was recorded many times. The junction and the germline gene differ at one end; a read error may be behind it. The material sequenced was blood. The origin of this receptor is a male donor with severe acne vulgaris. The chain recombines TRBV20-1 with TRBJ1-5, with a tentative D call TRBD1 (5 bases). The CDR3 DNA reads as TGCAGTGTGGCGCGGACAAATCAGCCCCTGCATTTT. Translating it yields CSVARTNQPLHF.